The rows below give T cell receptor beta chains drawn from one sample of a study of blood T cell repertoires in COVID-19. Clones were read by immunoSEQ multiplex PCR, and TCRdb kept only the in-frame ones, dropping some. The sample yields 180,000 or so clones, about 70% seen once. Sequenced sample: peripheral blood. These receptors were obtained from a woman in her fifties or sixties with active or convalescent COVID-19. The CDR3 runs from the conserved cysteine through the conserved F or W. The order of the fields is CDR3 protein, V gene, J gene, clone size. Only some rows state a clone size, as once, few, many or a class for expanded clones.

CDR3 protein: CASSPRKGHSYGYTF; V gene: TRBV11-2; J gene: TRBJ1-2; clone size: NA
CDR3 protein: CAWSRGFLSNQPQHF; V gene: TRBV30; J gene: TRBJ1-5; clone size: NA
CDR3 protein: CASSLPGAGELFF; V gene: TRBV11-3; J gene: TRBJ2-2; clone size: NA
CDR3 protein: CASSGRGQGYGYTF; V gene: TRBV19; J gene: TRBJ1-2; clone size: NA
CDR3 protein: CASSLVWIDQGEPGYTF; V gene: TRBV5-6; J gene: TRBJ1-2; clone size: once
CDR3 protein: CASSPPGQGGKLFF; V gene: TRBV18; J gene: TRBJ1-4; clone size: NA
CDR3 protein: CASSLGRTQETQYF; V gene: TRBV7-3; J gene: TRBJ2-5; clone size: NA
CDR3 protein: CATSREISGQGYEQYF; V gene: TRBV15; J gene: TRBJ2-7; clone size: NA
CDR3 protein: CASSFRTHQYF; V gene: TRBV11-2; J gene: TRBJ2-3; clone size: NA
CDR3 protein: CASSVGHRNTGELFF; V gene: TRBV9; J gene: TRBJ2-2; clone size: NA
CDR3 protein: CASSSTDRGREQYF; V gene: TRBV11-2; J gene: TRBJ2-7; clone size: NA
CDR3 protein: CASSLGRSGRAANEKLFF; V gene: TRBV7-2; J gene: TRBJ1-4; clone size: NA
CDR3 protein: CASSSQMNTEAFF; V gene: TRBV7-2; J gene: TRBJ1-1; clone size: NA
CDR3 protein: CASSFAAGNTEAFF; V gene: TRBV7-3; J gene: TRBJ1-1; clone size: NA
CDR3 protein: CASSLGGSRGEQYF; V gene: TRBV7-2; J gene: TRBJ2-7; clone size: once
CDR3 protein: CASSPRDSLYEQYF; V gene: TRBV9; J gene: TRBJ2-7; clone size: NA
CDR3 protein: CASSPPFRGATGELFF; V gene: TRBV18; J gene: TRBJ2-2; clone size: NA
CDR3 protein: CASSSDFGTGGGYTF; V gene: TRBV28; J gene: TRBJ1-2; clone size: NA
CDR3 protein: CASSIVTNEKLFF; V gene: TRBV19; J gene: TRBJ1-4; clone size: NA
CDR3 protein: CASTTRGSGELFF; V gene: TRBV6-5; J gene: TRBJ2-2; clone size: NA
CDR3 protein: CASSQAGTGGYLNSPLHF; V gene: TRBV3-1/TRBV3-2; J gene: TRBJ1-6; clone size: NA
CDR3 protein: CASSLTGRENTEAFF; V gene: TRBV7-3; J gene: TRBJ1-1; clone size: once
CDR3 protein: CASRPTTGVSGELFF; V gene: TRBV7-7; J gene: TRBJ2-2; clone size: NA
CDR3 protein: CASSPDYNTDTQYF; V gene: TRBV7-7; J gene: TRBJ2-3; clone size: few
CDR3 protein: CASSYSRGGNTEAFF; V gene: TRBV6-2/TRBV6-3; J gene: TRBJ1-1; clone size: NA
CDR3 protein: CASSDRGQETQYF; V gene: TRBV19; J gene: TRBJ2-5; clone size: NA
CDR3 protein: CASSLSVTGNYGYTF; V gene: TRBV7-8; J gene: TRBJ1-2; clone size: NA
CDR3 protein: CASSLGSDPSWDTQYF; V gene: TRBV7-2; J gene: TRBJ2-3; clone size: NA
CDR3 protein: CASSSSGGATDTQYF; V gene: TRBV6-6; J gene: TRBJ2-3; clone size: NA
CDR3 protein: CASSPDQGQRSYGYTF; V gene: TRBV6-9; J gene: TRBJ1-2; clone size: NA
CDR3 protein: CSVVPLAGGDPNEQFF; V gene: TRBV29-1; J gene: TRBJ2-1; clone size: NA
CDR3 protein: CASSYSSGGLDGYTF; V gene: TRBV6-2/TRBV6-3; J gene: TRBJ1-2; clone size: NA
CDR3 protein: CASSQDIVTNEKLFF; V gene: TRBV14; J gene: TRBJ1-4; clone size: few
CDR3 protein: CASSPGRAESTEAFF; V gene: TRBV18; J gene: TRBJ1-1; clone size: few
CDR3 protein: CASSATQGGYGYTF; V gene: TRBV19; J gene: TRBJ1-2; clone size: NA
CDR3 protein: CASSVLAGSYNEQFF; V gene: TRBV18; J gene: TRBJ2-1; clone size: NA
CDR3 protein: CASSEGTHQPQHF; V gene: TRBV6-1; J gene: TRBJ1-5; clone size: few
CDR3 protein: CASQQRDPPYEQYF; V gene: TRBV27; J gene: TRBJ2-7; clone size: few
CDR3 protein: CASRETGGDYGYTF; V gene: TRBV19; J gene: TRBJ1-2; clone size: NA
CDR3 protein: CASSFGGRTSYEQYF; V gene: TRBV7-9; J gene: TRBJ2-7; clone size: NA
CDR3 protein: CASRHYRDNQPQHF; V gene: TRBV28; J gene: TRBJ1-5; clone size: NA
CDR3 protein: CASSIDQGGRTEAFF; V gene: TRBV7-3; J gene: TRBJ1-1; clone size: NA
CDR3 protein: CASSLANSRADTEAFF; V gene: TRBV7-2; J gene: TRBJ1-1; clone size: NA
CDR3 protein: CASVRGYSGNTIYF; V gene: TRBV19; J gene: TRBJ1-3; clone size: few
CDR3 protein: CASSYKLQGGKSNQPQHF; V gene: TRBV6-2/TRBV6-3; J gene: TRBJ1-5; clone size: NA
CDR3 protein: CASTLGGRDEQFF; V gene: TRBV28; J gene: TRBJ2-1; clone size: NA
CDR3 protein: CSADRGASYGYTF; V gene: TRBV29-1; J gene: TRBJ1-2; clone size: once
CDR3 protein: CASSQEARTEAFF; V gene: TRBV4-3; J gene: TRBJ1-1; clone size: NA
CDR3 protein: CASRGQSPNYGYTF; V gene: TRBV2; J gene: TRBJ1-2; clone size: NA
CDR3 protein: CASREPGTFDYEQYF; V gene: TRBV2; J gene: TRBJ2-7; clone size: NA
CDR3 protein: CASSSSGGTQYF; V gene: TRBV11-2; J gene: TRBJ2-5; clone size: NA